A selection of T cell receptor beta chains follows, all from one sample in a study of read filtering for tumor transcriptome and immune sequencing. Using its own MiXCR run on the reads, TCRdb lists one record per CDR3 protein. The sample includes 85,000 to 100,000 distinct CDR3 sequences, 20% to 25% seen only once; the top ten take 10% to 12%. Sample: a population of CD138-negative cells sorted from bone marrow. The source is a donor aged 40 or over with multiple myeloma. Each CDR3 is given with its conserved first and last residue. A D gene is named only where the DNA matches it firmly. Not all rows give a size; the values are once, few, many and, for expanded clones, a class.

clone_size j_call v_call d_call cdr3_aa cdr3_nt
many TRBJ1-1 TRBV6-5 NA CASSPLRWNTEAFF TGTGCCAGCAGTCCCCTAAGGTGGAACACTGAAGCTTTCTTT
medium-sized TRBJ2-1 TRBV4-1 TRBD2 CASSQGRGGSYNEQFF TGCGCCAGCAGCCAGGGGAGGGGTGGGTCCTACAATGAGCAGTTCTTC
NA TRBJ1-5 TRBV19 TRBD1 CASSIQGARGRQPQHF TGTGCCAGTAGTATCCAGGGGGCAAGGGGGCGTCAGCCCCAGCATTTT
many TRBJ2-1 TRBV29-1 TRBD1 CSIPHPQQGASDEQFF TGCAGCATCCCCCACCCCCAACAGGGGGCTAGCGATGAGCAGTTCTTC
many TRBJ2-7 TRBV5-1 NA CASRSFRDYEQYF TGCGCCAGCAGGTCCTTCAGGGATTACGAGCAGTACTTC
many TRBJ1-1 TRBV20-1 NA CSARDRDRELLMNTEAFF TGCAGTGCTAGAGATCGCGACCGCGAGCTACTAATGAACACTGAAGCTTTCTTT
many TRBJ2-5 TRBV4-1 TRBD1 CASSQEDREETQYF TGCGCCAGCAGCCAAGAAGACAGGGAAGAGACCCAGTACTTC
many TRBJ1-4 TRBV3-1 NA CASSQEEGRDEKLFF TGTGCCAGCAGCCAAGAAGAAGGGAGGGATGAAAAACTGTTTTTT
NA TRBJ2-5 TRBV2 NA CASSEGRVWETQYF TGTGCCAGCAGTGAAGGACGGGTCTGGGAGACCCAGTACTTC
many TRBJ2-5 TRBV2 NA CASGETQYF TGTGCCAGCGGAGAGACCCAGTACTTC
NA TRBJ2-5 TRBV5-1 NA CASSASGTSQETQYF TGCGCCAGCAGCGCCTCCGGGACAAGCCAAGAGACCCAGTACTTC
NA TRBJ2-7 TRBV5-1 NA CASRPSRDYEQYF TGCGCCAGCAGACCATCCAGGGATTACGAGCAGTACTTC
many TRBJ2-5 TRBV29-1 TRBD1 CSVNPGTEKTQYF TGCAGCGTGAACCCCGGGACAGAGAAGACCCAGTACTTC
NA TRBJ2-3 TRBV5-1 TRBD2 CASRGGLAGRFTNTQYF TGCGCCAGCAGGGGGGGACTAGCGGGGCGCTTCACAAATACGCAGTATTTT
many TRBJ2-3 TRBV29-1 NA CSALQGTEDTQYF TGCAGCGCCCTACAGGGTACGGAAGATACGCAGTATTTT
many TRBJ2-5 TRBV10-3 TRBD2 CAIRAGTSGGKETQYF TGTGCCATCAGGGCCGGGACTAGCGGGGGCAAAGAGACCCAGTACTTC
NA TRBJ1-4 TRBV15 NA CATSREGTNEKLFF TGTGCCACCAGCAGAGAGGGAACTAATGAAAAACTGTTTTTT
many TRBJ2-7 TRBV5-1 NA CASSLVSGSYEQYF TGCGCCAGCAGCTTGGTTTCAGGGTCGTACGAGCAGTACTTC
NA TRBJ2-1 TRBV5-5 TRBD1 CASSLQGLPYNEQFF TGTGCCAGCAGCCTACAGGGGCTCCCCTACAATGAGCAGTTCTTC
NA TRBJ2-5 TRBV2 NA CATKFQETQYF TGTGCCACCAAGTTTCAAGAGACCCAGTACTTC
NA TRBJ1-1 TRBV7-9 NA CASSRDLNTEAFF TGTGCCAGCAGCCGAGACCTTAACACTGAAGCTTTCTTT
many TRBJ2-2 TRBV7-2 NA CASSLSSGRTGELFF TGTGCCAGCAGCTTGTCATCAGGGCGGACCGGGGAGCTGTTTTTT
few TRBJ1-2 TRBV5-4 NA CASSLATPNFYLSHGYTF TGTGCCAGCAGCTTAGCCACCCCTAACTTCTATCTTAGTCATGGCTACACCTTC
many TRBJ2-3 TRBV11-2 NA CASSLVGPFGDTQYF TGTGCCAGCAGCTTAGTAGGACCCTTTGGGGATACGCAGTATTTT
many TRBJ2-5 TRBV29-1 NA CSVDRQLETQYF TGCAGCGTTGACAGGCAGTTAGAGACCCAGTACTTC
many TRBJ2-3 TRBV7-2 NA CASSLSYRTRTDTQYF TGTGCCAGCAGCTTAAGTTACAGGACGAGGACAGATACGCAGTATTTT
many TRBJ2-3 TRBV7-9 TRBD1 CASRQTGGGDTQYF TGTGCCAGCAGACAGACAGGGGGCGGTGATACGCAGTATTTT
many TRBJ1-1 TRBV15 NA CATKASTAGRTEAFF TGTGCCACCAAAGCGAGTACGGCGGGGCGCACTGAAGCTTTCTTT
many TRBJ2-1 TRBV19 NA CASNCWNEQFF TGTGCCAGTAACTGCTGGAATGAGCAGTTCTTC
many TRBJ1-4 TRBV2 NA CASRGDNEKLFF TGTGCCAGCCGGGGGGATAATGAAAAACTGTTTTTT
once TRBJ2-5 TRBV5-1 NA CASSLMWGASETQYF TGCGCCAGCAGCTTGATGTGGGGCGCGAGCGAGACCCAGTACTTC
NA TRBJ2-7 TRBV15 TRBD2 CATSREVLAGGPEEQYF TGTGCCACCAGCAGGGAGGTTCTAGCGGGGGGGCCAGAGGAGCAGTACTTC
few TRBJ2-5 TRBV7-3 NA CASSPGGVKTQYF TGTGCCAGCAGCCCCGGAGGGGTGAAGACCCAGTACTTC
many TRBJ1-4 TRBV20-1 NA CSASLGANEKLFF TGCAGTGCTAGTTTGGGGGCTAATGAAAAACTGTTTTTT
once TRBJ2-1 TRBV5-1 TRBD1 CASSFRARGGWGEQFF TGCGCCAGCAGCTTCCGAGCCCGAGGGGGCTGGGGTGAGCAGTTCTTC
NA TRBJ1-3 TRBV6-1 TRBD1 CASSRQDRAGNTIYF TGTGCCAGCAGTCGACAGGACAGGGCTGGAAACACCATATATTTT
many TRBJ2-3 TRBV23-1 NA CASSQSEGLEIDTQYF TGCGCCAGCAGTCAATCGGAAGGGCTGGAAATAGATACGCAGTATTTT
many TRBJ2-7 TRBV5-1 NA CASRKGAYEQYF TGCGCCAGCAGAAAAGGAGCCTACGAGCAGTACTTC
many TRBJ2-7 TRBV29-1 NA CSVVDGAYEQYF TGCAGCGTTGTAGACGGGGCCTACGAGCAGTACTTC
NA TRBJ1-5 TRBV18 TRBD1 CASSGQGSNQPQHF TGTGCCAGCTCAGGACAGGGGAGCAATCAGCCCCAGCATTTT
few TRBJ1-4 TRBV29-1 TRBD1 CSVQGDREKLFF TGCAGCGTGCAGGGGGATAGAGAAAAACTGTTTTTT
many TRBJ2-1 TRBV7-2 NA CASSAGWGAHNEQFF TGTGCCAGCAGCGCGGGGTGGGGGGCCCACAATGAGCAGTTCTTC
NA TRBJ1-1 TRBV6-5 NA CASSYLGVGTEAFF TGTGCCAGCAGTTACCTGGGAGTCGGCACTGAAGCTTTCTTT
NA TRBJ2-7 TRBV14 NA CASSQAWGEQYF TGTGCCAGCAGCCAAGCCTGGGGCGAGCAGTACTTC
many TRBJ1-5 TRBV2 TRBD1 CASSDQGARSQPQHF TGTGCCAGCAGTGATCAGGGGGCTAGGTCTCAGCCCCAGCATTTT
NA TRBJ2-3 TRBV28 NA CASKLVPATDTQYF TGTGCCAGCAAATTAGTACCGGCCACAGATACGCAGTATTTT
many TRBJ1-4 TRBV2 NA CASGRALREKLFF TGTGCCAGCGGTAGGGCTCTGCGTGAAAAACTGTTTTTT
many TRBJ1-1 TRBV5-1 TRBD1 CASTTDRGRGMDTEAFF TGCGCCAGCACCACCGACAGGGGGCGAGGGATGGACACTGAAGCTTTCTTT
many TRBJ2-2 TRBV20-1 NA CSANRGGPGGELFF TGCAGTGCTAACCGAGGGGGGCCTGGCGGGGAGCTGTTTTTT
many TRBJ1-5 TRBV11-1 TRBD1 CASSWGQGQPQHF TGTGCCAGCAGCTGGGGACAGGGTCAGCCCCAGCATTTT
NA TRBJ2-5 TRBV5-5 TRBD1 CASSQRQGMGTQYF TGTGCCAGCAGCCAAAGACAGGGGATGGGGACCCAGTACTTC